These 13 T cell receptor beta chains were sequenced from one sample in a study of long-term antiretroviral therapy in people with HIV (dated 2022 in TCRdb). The immunoSEQ hsTCRB v3.0 assay was used at survey level resolution for TRB variable region sequencing. The table comes from immuneACCESS by way of TCRdb, which keeps in-frame sequences with V and J called. Part of the clones is missing from these tables; in studies checked, under half for an unresolved V gene and the rest for unknown reasons. The sample records some 30,000 clones, 94% of which are singletons. The leading ten clones occupy less than 3.5% of the sample. The material was unsorted PBMCs, obtained around 7.4 years after starting antiretroviral therapy. Receptors originate from a man aged 45 to 65 with HIV.

This chain connects TRBV5-1 to TRBJ2-2; 11 bases map to TRBD2. With 5 bases clipped from V and 1 base from J, the junction kept 4 bases outside the gene matches. Germline loops: CDR1 SGHRS, CDR2 YFSETQ. CDR3 length: 16 amino acids. CDR3 sequence: CASSSLAGVNTGELFF. CDR3 nucleotide sequence: TGCGCCAGCAGTTCACTAGCGGGGGTGAACACCGGGGAGCTGTTTTTT.

The J gene is TRBJ1-5, the V gene TRBV15; D is uncertain. Trimming cost V 1 base and J 4 bases, with 8 bases left between them. The germline CDR1 and CDR2 sequences are LNHNV and YYDKDF (reference sequence). The length of the CDR3 is 14 residues. This CDR3 is CATSRGNRNQPQHF. The DNA of the CDR3 is TGTGCCACCAGCAGAGGTAACAGAAATCAGCCCCAGCATTTT.

The genes are TRBV5-4 and TRBJ2-3; D is perhaps TRBD2 (7 bases). The CDR3 covers 17 residues. The germline gives CDR1 SGHNT, CDR2 YYREEE (reference sequence). V dropped 1 base and J dropped 2 bases, with 17 bases sitting between them. The CDR3 region has the DNA TGTGCCAGCAGCTTGAACGTGGGGGGGCCGAACACAGATACGCAGTATTTT. Its protein product is CASSLNVGGPNTDTQYF.

The chain recombines TRBV28 with TRBJ1-2; a weak D match, TRBD1 (5 bases). Germline V gives CDR1 MDHEN, CDR2 SYDVKM. The CDR3 contains 13 residues. V was cut by 7 bases and J by 7 bases, with 16 bases left in between. CDR3 amino acids: CASTQDILGGYTF. The CDR3 DNA reads TGTGCCAGCACTCAGGACATCCTCGGTGGCTACACCTTC.

This clone appeared a few times. J is TRBJ1-6 and V is TRBV18; D is perhaps TRBD1 (5 bases). Trimming removed 1 base at V and 7 bases at J, with 17 bases between. This CDR3 is built from 17 residues. CDR1 is KGHSH and CDR2 is LQKENI in the germline V gene. The CDR3 nucleotides are TGTGCCAGCTCACCACGTCTAGCAGGGCGCGAAAATTCACCCCTCCACTTT. Residues: CASSPRLAGRENSPLHF.

The V gene is TRBV29-1, the J gene TRBJ1-1; 10 bases align to TRBD1. Per germline, CDR1 SQVTM and CDR2 ANQGSEA. This CDR3 has 13 residues. Losses at the gene ends were 7 bases for V and 5 bases for J; bases not matched to a gene: 7. The CDR3: CSASDRGLTEAFF. In nucleotides, the CDR3 is TGCAGCGCCTCCGACAGGGGGCTTACTGAAGCTTTCTTT.

V usage is TRBV19 and J usage is TRBJ1-2; no firm D call. V shed 7 bases and J shed 4 bases, with 10 bases lying between them. CDR1 and CDR2 (germline): LNHDA, SQIVND (reference sequence). This CDR3 is built from 12 residues. CDR3 DNA sequence: TGTGCCAGTACGAGTACAACCTATGGCTACACCTTC. This sequence encodes CASTSTTYGYTF.

This clone has a handful of counts. CDR3 in DNA: TGTGCCAGCAGCTTAGAGTATCAGGAAGGCTACACCTTC. Amino acid sequence: CASSLEYQEGYTF. The gene calls are TRBV7-9 and TRBJ1-2, with D uncertain. This CDR3 region has 13 residues. V dropped 1 base and J dropped 8 bases, with 11 bases sitting between them. The germline V gene encodes CDR1 SEHNR and CDR2 FQNEAQ (reference sequence). The full variable domain, in which reference TRBV7-9 and TRBJ1-2 provide the parts outside the CDR3, is DTGVSQNPRHKITKRGQNVTFRCDPISEHNRLYWYRQTLGQGPEFLTYFQNEAQLEKSRLLSDRFSAERPKGSFSTLEIQRTEQGDSAMYLCASSLEYQEGYTFGSGTRLTVV.

This rearrangement joins TRBV9 to TRBJ2-5, with 9 bases lining up with TRBD2. With V trimmed by 5 bases and J by 1 base, 9 bases remained unmatched. CDR3 length: 16 residues. Germline CDR1 reads SGDLS; CDR2 reads YYNGEE. CDR3 protein: CASSPTVRGGQETQYF. The CDR3 region has the DNA TGTGCCAGCAGTCCTACCGTGCGGGGGGGCCAAGAGACCCAGTACTTC.

This clone came up once. This rearrangement joins TRBV5-1 to TRBJ2-2; TRBD2 agrees at 8 bases. This CDR3 is 15 amino acids long. V lost 4 bases to trimming and J lost 6 bases; unmatched junction nucleotides: 8. Germline lookup yields CDR1 SGHRS and CDR2 YFSETQ. The CDR3 loop reads CASSDQGRGAGELFF. The CDR3 DNA sequence: TGCGCCAGCAGCGACCAAGGGCGGGGGGCCGGGGAGCTGTTTTTT.

The V gene is TRBV6-4, the J gene TRBJ1-5; D gene uncertain. The CDR3 extends over 13 amino acids. The germline gives CDR1 MRHNA, CDR2 SNTAGT. With 2 bases removed from V and 5 bases from J, the gap between germline ends came to 7 bases. CDR3 DNA sequence: TGTGCCAGCAGTGACCCATCGGATCAGCCCCAGCATTTT. This codes for CASSDPSDQPQHF.

This sequence joins TRBV4-1 and TRBJ2-7; D perhaps matches TRBD1 (6 bases). Germline CDR1 reads MGHRA; CDR2 reads YSYEKL. The CDR3 runs 16 residues. V shed 4 bases and J shed 0 bases, with 16 bases lying between them. The CDR3 coding sequence is TGCGCCAGCAGCCCCCTAGGGACATTATACTCCTACGAGCAGTACTTC. Translating it yields CASSPLGTLYSYEQYF.

DNA of the CDR3: TGTGCCAGCAGCTTACTGGACAACACTGAAGCTTTCTTT. Protein sequence: CASSLLDNTEAFF. This chain links TRBV11-1 with TRBJ1-1, with unresolved D. Germline lookup yields CDR1 SGHAT and CDR2 FQDESV (reference sequence). Trimming removed 2 bases from V and 2 bases from J, with 6 bases in between. The CDR3 length is 13 residues.